Included here is one T cell receptor beta chain sequence, with context. The antigen is undetermined. The data derive from a study of cytomegalovirus exposure and HLA in healthy donors. Background on the study: Earlier work reported 100 million to 130 million unique TCR beta sequences from roughly 180 million T cells. Study results and caveats: Looking again later, the authors saw that most CMV-associated TCR beta chains seemed HLA-restricted. Analysis performed later showed TCR beta chains linked to HLA being more clonally expanded than equally common others.

The CDR3 totals 12 residues. V gave up 1 base and J gave up 7 bases, with 6 bases separating them. Looked up from germline, CDR1 is MDHEN and CDR2 is SYDVKM. This PCR relied on a set of 60 Vbeta primers and 13 Jbeta primers. This table comes from immunoSEQ multiplex PCR, and its TCRdb copy is limited to in-frame clones, with some not included. The data hold about 200,000 clones, with approximately 85% observed a single time. The V call is TRBV28, the J call TRBJ2-3; D is unclear. The receptor comes from a woman aged 45-65 years in good health and CMV-seronegative. Sequences were obtained from PBMCs. In DNA form, the CDR3 reads TGTGCCAGCAGTTTATCCGCGTATACGCAGTATTTT. Translation: CASSLSAYTQYF.